The 26 T cell receptor beta chains given below trace back to one sample, sequenced in a study of CXCR3-negative and CXCR3-positive naive CD8 T cells. Notes on the study in general: CXCR3-positive naive cells carried more hydrophobic TRB CDR3s than CXCR3-negative naive cells did.

For these TCRs, the target antigens are not known. The method, 5' RACE with UMI labels, was used to prepare the TRB cDNA libraries. For each CDR3 protein, TCRdb gives one entry from its re-call of the 5' RACE reads, without DNA. The sample has 100,000 or so distinct CDR3 sequences; the top ten hold around 0.38%. The sequencing sample was made of naive CXCR3+ CD8+ T cells from blood. Specified subset: CD45RO-CCR7+CD27+CD95- naive CD8+ T cells expressing CXCR3 (TNR3+). Receptors originate from a human donor in good health. Some clones in this sample may be carry-over from other donors' samples.

The gene calls are TRBV6-4 and TRBJ2-3; no DNA is available, so the TRBD2 call from TCRdb remains unchecked. Germline V CDR1 and CDR2: MRHNA, SNTAGT. The CDR3 runs 16 residues. This chain's CDR3 is CASSDLAGGDTDTQYF.

The chain carries TRBV14 and TRBJ2-7; TCRdb picks TRBD1, but there is no DNA to check that call. Germline CDR1 reads SGHDN; CDR2 reads FVKESK. The CDR3 is 18 amino acids. The CDR3 region is CASSQEQPGQPLSYEQYF.

CDR3 loop: CASSPDRTTDTQYF. The chain employs TRBV14 and TRBJ2-3; the D gene TCRdb calls, TRBD1, cannot be checked with no DNA. The CDR3 is 14 residues long. From germline, CDR1 is SGHDN and CDR2 FVKESK.

The V call is TRBV5-1, the J call TRBJ2-7; TCRdb lists TRBD2, though no DNA is available to test this call. The length of the CDR3 is 14 residues. The germline CDR1 and CDR2 sequences are SGHRS and YFSETQ. The CDR3 spells CASSLENSGYEQYF. Looking up the rest from reference TRBV5-1 and TRBJ2-7 gives the full variable domain: KAGVTQTPRYLIKTRGQQVTLSCSPISGHRSVSWYQQTPGQGLQFLFEYFSETQRNKGNFPGRFSGRQFSNSRSEMNVSTLELGDSALYLCASSLENSGYEQYFGPGTRLTVT.

The chain is built from TRBV28 and TRBJ2-2; absent DNA, TCRdb's TRBD2 call cannot be checked. The CDR3 consists of 18 residues. CDR1 MDHEN and CDR2 SYDVKM come from the germline V gene. The CDR3 reads CASSPRTSGPPLTGELFF.

The chain recombines TRBV21-1 with TRBJ2-7. TRBV21-1 is a recognized pseudogene. This CDR3 comprises 13 residues. CDR3 protein: CASSETDGYEQYF.

This sequence joins TRBV15 and TRBJ2-2; as DNA is missing, the TRBD2 call by TCRdb cannot be tested. The germline V gene encodes CDR1 LNHNV and CDR2 YYDKDF (reference sequence). CDR3 length: 19 residues. The CDR3 sequence is CATSRDLLAGGPYTGELFF.

The chain links TRBV29-1 to TRBJ1-2; TCRdb selects TRBD1, and the lack of DNA leaves this call unchecked. The CDR3 spans 14 residues. CDR1 and CDR2 (germline): SQVTM, ANQGSEA. The CDR3 spells CSAWSRDGNYGYTF.

The gene calls are TRBV27 and TRBJ2-2; TCRdb reports TRBD2, a call that lacks DNA to check it against. CDR1 MNHEY and CDR2 SMNVEV come from the germline V gene (reference sequence). The CDR3 is 16 amino acids. The CDR3 sequence: CASSLGTSGKTGELFF.

This chain uses TRBV12-3 or TRBV12-4 with TRBJ1-2; TCRdb selects TRBD1, and the lack of DNA leaves this call unchecked. The CDR3 runs to 12 residues. CDR3: CASSFGNGGYTF.

The chain couples TRBV29-1 to TRBJ2-7; the D call of TRBD1 rests on TCRdb alone, since no DNA is present to check it. The germline CDR1 and CDR2 sequences are SQVTM and ANQGSEA. This CDR3 has 14 residues. CDR3 protein: CSVEDPDRGHEQYF.

The V gene is TRBV11-2, the J gene TRBJ2-3; TCRdb's D gene call, TRBD2, goes unchecked for lack of DNA. The length of the CDR3 is 14 residues. Germline CDR1 is SGHAT and CDR2 is FQNNGV. The CDR3: CASRLAGGTDTQYF.

The rearrangement uses TRBV9 and TRBJ2-7; lacking DNA, the TRBD1 call made by TCRdb goes unchecked. The length of the CDR3 is 17 residues. Germline values: CDR1 SGDLS, CDR2 YYNGEE. The CDR3 reads CASSVGGSKMSSYEQYF.

J is TRBJ2-2 and V is TRBV7-3; the TCRdb call, TRBD2, lacks DNA for checking. The V gene's germline CDR1 is SGHTA and CDR2 FQGTGA. This CDR3 contains 15 residues. The chain's CDR3 is CASSVLAGPTGELFF.

V and J are TRBV4-1 and TRBJ2-1; the D call from TCRdb, TRBD1, cannot be confirmed without DNA. The CDR3 spans 17 residues. In germline, CDR1 is MGHRA, CDR2 YSYEKL. CDR3 residues: CASSQDLGQGTNNEEFF.

V and J are TRBV7-6 and TRBJ1-6; the TCRdb D gene call, TRBD1, has no DNA to confirm it. This CDR3 has 18 residues. Germline V CDR1 and CDR2: SGHVS, FNYEAQ. CDR3 sequence reads: CASSRIPGWTTSHSPLHF.

The chain carries TRBV4-1 and TRBJ2-2; TCRdb calls TRBD2, which cannot be checked without DNA. Germline assignment: CDR1 MGHRA and CDR2 YSYEKL. This CDR3 comprises 13 residues. The CDR3 reads CASRLTSAGELFF.

V gene TRBV10-3 combines with J gene TRBJ2-7; TCRdb's assignment of TRBD2 cannot be checked, as there is no DNA. Germline V gene data show CDR1 as ENHRY and CDR2 as SYGVKD. The CDR3 loop spans 18 amino acids. The CDR3 is CAISESGLAGDVRYEQYF.

This rearrangement joins TRBV19 to TRBJ2-5. Germline V CDR1 and CDR2: LNHDA, SQIVND (reference sequence). This CDR3 spans 12 amino acids. CDR3 region: CASSMDRETQYF.

J is TRBJ1-3 and V is TRBV12-3 or TRBV12-4. The CDR3 extends over 16 amino acids. CDR3 residues: CASSFPFRVQGNTIYF.

The chain recombines TRBV7-9 with TRBJ2-7; lacking DNA, the TRBD1 call made by TCRdb goes unchecked. There are 14 residues in the CDR3. CDR1 and CDR2 from the germline V gene are SEHNR and FQNEAQ (reference sequence). The CDR3 sequence: CASSETGTAHEQYF.

The chain employs TRBV20-1 and TRBJ2-1. From germline, CDR1 is DFQATT and CDR2 SNEGSKA (reference sequence). This CDR3 spans 17 amino acids. CDR3 amino acids: CSARDAMGIGSYNEQFF.

The chain employs TRBV6-1 and TRBJ2-3; checking the TCRdb D call of TRBD1 is not possible without DNA. The CDR3 is made up of 15 amino acids. Germline V gene lookup returns CDR1 MNHNS and CDR2 SASEGT. CDR3 sequence reads: CASSEGARETDTQCF.

The rearrangement links TRBV10-3 to TRBJ2-1; TCRdb's D call of TRBD1 is untestable without DNA. This CDR3 is 14 amino acids long. The germline gives CDR1 ENHRY, CDR2 SYGVKD. The CDR3 spells CAISEWSRANEQFF.

The CDR3 sequence: CASSQYPPGTGANEQFF. This chain uses TRBV27 with TRBJ2-1; as DNA is missing, the TRBD1 call by TCRdb cannot be tested. The germline V gene has CDR1 MNHEY and CDR2 SMNVEV (reference sequence). The CDR3 extends over 17 amino acids.

The rearrangement uses TRBV7-9 and TRBJ2-3; lacking DNA, the TRBD2 call made by TCRdb goes unchecked. Per the germline V gene, CDR1 is SEHNR and CDR2 is FQNEAQ (reference sequence). There are 17 residues in the CDR3. CDR3 loop: CASSLSETSGYTDTQYF.